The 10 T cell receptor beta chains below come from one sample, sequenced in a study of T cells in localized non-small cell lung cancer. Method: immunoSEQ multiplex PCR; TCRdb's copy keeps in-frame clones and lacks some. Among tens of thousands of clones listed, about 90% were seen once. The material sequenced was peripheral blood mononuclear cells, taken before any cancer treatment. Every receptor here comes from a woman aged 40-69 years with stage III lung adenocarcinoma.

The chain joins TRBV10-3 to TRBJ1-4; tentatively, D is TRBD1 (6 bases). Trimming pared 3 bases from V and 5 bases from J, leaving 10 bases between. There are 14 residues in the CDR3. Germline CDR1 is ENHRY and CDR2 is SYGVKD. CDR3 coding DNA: TGTGCCATCAGTGATGGACAGAGGAATGAAAAACTGTTTTTT. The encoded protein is CAISDGQRNEKLFF.

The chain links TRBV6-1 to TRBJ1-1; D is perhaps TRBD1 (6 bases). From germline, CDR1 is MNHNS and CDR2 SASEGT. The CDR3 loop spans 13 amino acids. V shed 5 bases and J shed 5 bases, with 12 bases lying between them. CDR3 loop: CASSTGLGTEAFF. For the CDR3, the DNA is TGTGCCAGCAGTACAGGGTTAGGGACTGAAGCTTTCTTT.

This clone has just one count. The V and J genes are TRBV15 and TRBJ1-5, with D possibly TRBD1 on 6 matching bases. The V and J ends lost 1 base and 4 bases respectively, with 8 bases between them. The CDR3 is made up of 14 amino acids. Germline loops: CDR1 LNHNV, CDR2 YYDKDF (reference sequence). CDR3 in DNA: TGTGCCACCAGCAGAGTAGACAGGAATCAGCCCCAGCATTTT. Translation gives CATSRVDRNQPQHF. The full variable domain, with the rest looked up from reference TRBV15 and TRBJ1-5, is DAMVIQNPRYQVTQFGKPVTLSCSQTLNHNVMYWYQQKSSQAPKLLFHYYDKDFNNEADTPDNFQSRRPNTSFCFLDIRSPGLGDTAMYLCATSRVDRNQPQHFGDGTRLSIL.

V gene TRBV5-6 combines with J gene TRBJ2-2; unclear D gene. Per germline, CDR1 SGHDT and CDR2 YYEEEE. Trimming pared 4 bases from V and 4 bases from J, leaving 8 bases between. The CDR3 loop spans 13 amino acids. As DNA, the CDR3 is TGTGCCAGCAGCCCCAGGTTCACCGGGGAGCTGTTTTTT. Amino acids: CASSPRFTGELFF. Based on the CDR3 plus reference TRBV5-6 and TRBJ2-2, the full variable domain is DAGVTQSPTHLIKTRGQQVTLRCSPKSGHDTVSWYQQALGQGPQFIFQYYEEEERQRGNFPDRFSGHQFPNYSSELNVNALLLGDSALYLCASSPRFTGELFFGEGSRLTVL.

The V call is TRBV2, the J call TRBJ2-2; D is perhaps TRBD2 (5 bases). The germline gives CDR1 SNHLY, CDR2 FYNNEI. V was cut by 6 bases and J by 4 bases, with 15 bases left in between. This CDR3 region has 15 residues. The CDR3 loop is CASSAELRGTGELFF. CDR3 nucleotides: TGTGCCAGCAGCGCGGAGCTCCGGGGCACCGGGGAGCTGTTTTTT.

CDR3 sequence reads: CASSFQWEGQGETQYF. The DNA of the CDR3 is TGTGCCAGCAGCTTCCAGTGGGAGGGCCAGGGCGAGACCCAGTACTTC. The genes are TRBV11-2 and TRBJ2-5; the match to TRBD2 covers 7 bases. CDR3 size: 16 residues. Germline lookup yields CDR1 SGHAT and CDR2 FQNNGV. V lost 3 bases and J lost 5; bases outside the gene matches: 12.

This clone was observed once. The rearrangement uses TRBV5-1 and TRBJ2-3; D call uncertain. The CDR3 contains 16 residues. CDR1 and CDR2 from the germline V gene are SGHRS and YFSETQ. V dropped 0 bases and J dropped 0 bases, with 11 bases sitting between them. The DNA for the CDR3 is TGCGCCAGCAGCTTGGAGGGCACACAAAGCACAGATACGCAGTATTTT. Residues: CASSLEGTQSTDTQYF.

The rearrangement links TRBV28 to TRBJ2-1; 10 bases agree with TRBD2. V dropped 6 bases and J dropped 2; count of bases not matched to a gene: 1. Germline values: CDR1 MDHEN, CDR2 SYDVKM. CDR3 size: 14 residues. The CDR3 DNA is TGTGCCAGCAGGGGGACTAGCGCCTACAATGAGCAGTTCTTC. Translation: CASRGTSAYNEQFF.

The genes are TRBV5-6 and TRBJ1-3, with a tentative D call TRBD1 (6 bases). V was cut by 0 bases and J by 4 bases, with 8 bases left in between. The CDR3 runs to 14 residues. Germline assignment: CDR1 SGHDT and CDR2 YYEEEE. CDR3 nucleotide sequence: TGTGCCAGCAGCTTGGAGACAGGCGGAAACACCATATATTTT. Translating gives CASSLETGGNTIYF.

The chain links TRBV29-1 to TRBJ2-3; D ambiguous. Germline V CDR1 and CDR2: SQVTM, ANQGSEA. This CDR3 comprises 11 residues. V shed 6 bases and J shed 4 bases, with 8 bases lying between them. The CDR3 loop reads CSVLVADTQYF. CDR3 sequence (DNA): TGCAGCGTCCTCGTTGCAGATACGCAGTATTTT.